The 29 T cell receptor beta chains presented below share a single source sample, sequenced in a study of low-dose radiotherapy and immunotherapy resistance in tumors (dated by TCRdb to about 2022). Data came from an Illumina HiSeq 2500. First-strand cDNA was synthesized using Superscript III and a set of TRAV- and TRBV-specific primers, so that both TCRalpha and TCRbeta chains were covered. TCRs were amplified with Phusion for around 20 PCR cycles using a constant-region primer together with the adapter attached to the V primers. In TCRdb, the public reads were trimmed at Q25 with fastp and aligned with MiXCR, with productive beta chains retained. Under each unique CDR3 protein, matching rows form one entry showing the most common genes and DNA. This sample comprises tens of thousands of distinct CDR3 sequences, approximately 31% of them detected only once. Clones ranked in the top ten supply 11% of the sample.

This specimen's time point label, per the study, means: before trial treatment. The material sequenced was PBMCs, taken before treatment. These receptors were collected from a female donor with ovarian cancer.

As regards this clonotype: A read error is likely here: a far larger clone is one base away. The V gene is TRBV10-3, the J gene TRBJ2-7; D uncertain. The V gene lost 2 bases and the J gene lost 7 bases, with 21 bases spanning the gap. Germline values: CDR1 ENHRY, CDR2 SYGVKD. This CDR3 is 16 amino acids long. CDR3 amino acids: CAISEALGISYNEQYF. The CDR3 region has the DNA TGTGCCATCAGTGAGGCGCTAGGCATTTCCTACAATGAGCAGTACTTC.

The V call is TRBV28, the J call TRBJ2-5, with 7 positions matching TRBD2. CDR3 size: 14 residues. Germline CDR1 and CDR2: MDHEN and SYDVKM. Unmatched junction bases numbered 8, after V lost 5 bases and J lost 5 bases. The DNA for the CDR3 is TGTGCCAGCAGTCCCCCGGGGGGTGGGGAGACCCAGTACTTC. Translating gives CASSPPGGGETQYF.

In its sample, this clonotype was seen once. The chain is built from TRBV6-2 or TRBV6-3 and TRBJ2-3, with TRBD2 as a possible D gene (5 bases). The CDR3 covers 13 residues. The germline V and J ends were trimmed by 8 bases and 2 bases, with 11 bases remaining between them. Germline V gene sequence: CDR1 MNHEY, CDR2 SVGEGT. The CDR3 bases are TGTGCCAGCGGAGGAACAGTCACAGATACGCAGTATTTT. This sequence encodes CASGGTVTDTQYF.

This clonotype was counted many times. V gene TRBV30 combines with J gene TRBJ2-3; weak D call: TRBD2 (6 bases). Germline CDR1 GTSNPN, CDR2 SVGIG (reference sequence). The V and J ends lost 5 bases and 5 bases respectively, with 17 bases between them. This CDR3 has 14 amino acids. The CDR3 nucleotides read TGTGCCTGGGGGGACTTCGCCCGAGGAGATACGCAGTATTTT. It yields the protein CAWGDFARGDTQYF. Together with reference TRBV30 and TRBJ2-3, the CDR3 gives the full variable domain: SQTIHQWPATLVQPVGSPLSLECTVEGTSNPNLYWYRQAAGRGLQLLFYSVGIGQISSEVPQNLSASRPQDRQFILSSKKLLLSDSGFYLCAWGDFARGDTQYFGPGTRLTVL.

In this sample, this clonotype is medium-sized (0.01 to 0.1%). The gene calls are TRBV6-8 and TRBJ2-7; 9 bases fit TRBD2. The length of the CDR3 is 14 residues. Germline trimming cut 7 bases from V and 3 bases from J; bases unmatched to any gene: 7. The germline V gene encodes CDR1 MNHGY and CDR2 SAAAGT. The CDR3 bases are TGTGCCAGCATGTCTGGCGGGAGGGTCTACGAGCAGTACTTC. This codes for CASMSGGRVYEQYF.

This clonotype was detected ten times or more. This chain joins TRBV7-3 and TRBJ2-2; no definite D call. CDR3 length: 12 residues. Germline V gene sequence: CDR1 SGHTA, CDR2 FQGTGA. V was trimmed by 1 base and J by 6 bases, leaving 3 bases between them. CDR3 protein: CASSLMPGELFF. The CDR3 DNA follows: TGTGCCAGCAGCTTAATGCCCGGGGAGCTGTTTTTT.

Many counts were recorded for this clonotype. The chain links TRBV6-2 or TRBV6-3 to TRBJ2-3; TRBD2 matches 7 bases. This CDR3 region has 15 residues. The V gene end was trimmed by 6 bases and the J gene end by 4 bases; junction bases not matched to a gene: 10. Germline CDR1 reads MNHEY; CDR2 reads SVGEGT. CDR3 residues: CASSPRARGADTQYF. CDR3 nucleotides: TGTGCCAGCAGCCCCCGGGCCCGGGGGGCAGATACGCAGTATTTT.

This clonotype showed up many times. V is TRBV20-1 and J is TRBJ2-5; a weak D match, TRBD1 (5 bases). V gave up 1 base and J gave up 1 base, with 7 bases separating them. The CDR3 length is 13 residues. Looked up from germline, CDR1 is DFQATT and CDR2 is SNEGSKA (reference sequence). The CDR3 sequence: CSARVRAQETQYF. CDR3 DNA: TGCAGTGCTAGAGTCAGGGCCCAAGAGACCCAGTACTTC.

This clonotype was counted many times. The CDR3 sequence is CATSRVSRSVLSTDTQYF. CDR3 bases: TGTGCCACCAGCAGGGTATCCCGGAGTGTCCTTAGCACAGATACGCAGTATTTT. The V and J genes are TRBV15 and TRBJ2-3; D unresolved. The germline gives CDR1 LNHNV, CDR2 YYDKDF (reference sequence). Trimming left V 3 bases short and J 0 bases short, with 19 bases between. The CDR3 extends over 18 amino acids.

This clonotype was detected ten times or more. J is TRBJ2-5 and V is TRBV5-1; no firm D call. V gave up 3 bases and J gave up 4 bases, with 7 bases separating them. The CDR3 loop spans 12 amino acids. Germline CDR1 is SGHRS and CDR2 is YFSETQ. The CDR3: CASSSDGETQYF. Here the CDR3 DNA reads TGCGCCAGCAGCTCGGACGGAGAGACCCAGTACTTC.

There are many counts of this clonotype. The rearrangement joins TRBV5-1 to TRBJ2-3; the D is unclear. The CDR3 is 15 residues long. The V gene's germline CDR1 is SGHRS and CDR2 YFSETQ. The ends were cut back, 2 bases at V and 0 bases at J, with 10 bases in the middle. CDR3 sequence reads: CASSLDFASTDTQYF. CDR3 in DNA: TGCGCCAGCAGCTTAGACTTTGCTAGCACAGATACGCAGTATTTT.

This chain joins TRBV7-9 and TRBJ1-2, with a weak D call TRBD1 (6 bases). Germline V gene lookup returns CDR1 SEHNR and CDR2 FQNEAQ (reference sequence). The CDR3 totals 13 residues. V shed 8 bases and J shed 6 bases, with 16 bases lying between them. The CDR3 spells CASGIRGFDGYTF. The CDR3 nucleotides are TGTGCCAGCGGGATAAGGGGGTTTGATGGCTACACCTTC. The full variable domain, rest sourced from reference TRBV7-9 and TRBJ1-2, is DTGVSQNPRHKITKRGQNVTFRCDPISEHNRLYWYRQTLGQGPEFLTYFQNEAQLEKSRLLSDRFSAERPKGSFSTLEIQRTEQGDSAMYLCASGIRGFDGYTFGSGTRLTVV.

This clonotype was detected only a few times. This rearrangement joins TRBV11-2 to TRBJ2-2; D is unclear. CDR3 length: 15 amino acids. The germline CDR1 and CDR2 sequences are SGHAT and FQNNGV. V lost 3 bases to trimming and J lost 3 bases, with 11 bases between them. The chain's CDR3 is CASSFRRGYTGELFF. CDR3 nucleotide sequence: TGTGCCAGCAGCTTTAGAAGAGGATACACCGGGGAGCTGTTTTTT.

This clonotype appeared many times. The rearrangement links TRBV2 to TRBJ2-7, with 11 bases identical to TRBD2. The germline CDR1 and CDR2 sequences are SNHLY and FYNNEI. V was pared by 2 bases and J by 3 bases, with 3 bases of the junction left unmatched. The CDR3 extends over 15 amino acids. The CDR3 DNA follows: TGTGCCAGCAGTGAACAACTAGCGGGGGTCTACGAGCAGTACTTC. It codes for CASSEQLAGVYEQYF.

DNA for the CDR3: TGTGCCAGCAGCCCTGGACTAGCGGGGGCCCAAGAGACCCAGTACTTC. The encoded protein is CASSPGLAGAQETQYF. The J gene is TRBJ2-5, the V gene TRBV5-6; 13 bases align to TRBD2. The V segment lost 4 bases and the J segment 1 base; nucleotides outside the gene matches: 4. There are 16 residues in the CDR3. Germline values: CDR1 SGHDT, CDR2 YYEEEE. Combining the CDR3 with reference TRBV5-6 and TRBJ2-5 gives the whole variable domain DAGVTQSPTHLIKTRGQQVTLRCSPKSGHDTVSWYQQALGQGPQFIFQYYEEEERQRGNFPDRFSGHQFPNYSSELNVNALLLGDSALYLCASSPGLAGAQETQYFGPGTRLLVL.

This clonotype was detected ten times or more. The genes are TRBV11-2 and TRBJ2-3; D remains ambiguous. The germline CDR1 and CDR2 sequences are SGHAT and FQNNGV. The CDR3 is 13 amino acids. V lost 2 bases and J 6 bases, leaving 9 bases between the germline ends. Here the CDR3 DNA reads TGTGCCAGCAGCTTAATTTCTCTGGATACGCAGTATTTT. This codes for CASSLISLDTQYF.

V and J are TRBV28 and TRBJ2-7, with unresolved D. The germline gives CDR1 MDHEN, CDR2 SYDVKM. Between the trimmed V and J ends, which lost 5 bases and 4 bases, there was a span of 9 bases. The CDR3 totals 12 residues. The CDR3 here is CASSTTEYEQYF. The CDR3, as DNA: TGTGCCAGCAGTACCACAGAATACGAGCAGTACTTC.

This clonotype was recorded many times. The J gene is TRBJ2-6, the V gene TRBV2; 8 bases align to TRBD1. Germline CDR1 is SNHLY and CDR2 is FYNNEI. This CDR3 comprises 21 residues. The trim removed 6 bases at V and 0 bases at J, leaving 19 bases unmatched. The CDR3 DNA sequence: TGTGCCAGCAGGAGGGCAGGTGCGGCAGGGGGCTTGAACTCTGGGGCCAACGTCCTGACTTTC. Residues: CASRRAGAAGGLNSGANVLTF.

In regard to this clonotype: A far larger clone is one nucleotide away, so this likely arose from a read error. The CDR3 loop is CASSLSGGSYEQFF. The CDR3 DNA reads TGCGCCAGCAGCTTGTCAGGCGGATCCTACGAGCAGTTCTTC. The chain has TRBV5-1 and TRBJ2-1; D unclear. V lost 1 base, J lost 10 bases, and 15 bases lay in between. The CDR3 sequence is 14 residues long. Germline-derived CDR1 and CDR2 are SGHRS and YFSETQ.

At least ten counts were recorded for this clonotype. The chain joins TRBV5-1 to TRBJ2-7, with no clear D. V was clipped by 0 bases and J by 1 base, with 5 bases between them. This CDR3 comprises 13 residues. Looked up from germline, CDR1 is SGHRS and CDR2 is YFSETQ. The CDR3 coding sequence is TGCGCCAGCAGCTTGGTGGGGTCCTACGAGCAGTACTTC. Translated, it gives CASSLVGSYEQYF.

For this clonotype: With only one base between it and a far larger clone, this is likely a read error. The chain employs TRBV28 and TRBJ2-1; unclear D gene. The CDR3 is made up of 17 amino acids. Germline values: CDR1 MDHEN, CDR2 SYDVKM. With 1 base removed from V and 6 bases from J, the gap between germline ends came to 19 bases. The CDR3 DNA follows: TGTGCCAGCAGTTTATCTGCTGTGACAAGGAGCCCCAATGAGCAGTTCTTC. This sequence encodes CASSLSAVTRSPNEQFF. The full variable domain, with the rest looked up from reference TRBV28 and TRBJ2-1, is DVKVTQSSRYLVKRTGEKVFLECVQDMDHENMFWYRQDPGLGLRLIYFSYDVKMKEKGDIPEGYSVSREKKERFSLILESASTNQTSMYLCASSLSAVTRSPNEQFFGPGTRLTVL.

The sample holds one count of this clonotype. A far larger clone is just one base off, so this is likely a read error. The V and J genes are TRBV7-8 and TRBJ2-1; 7 bases map to TRBD1. Germline-derived CDR1 and CDR2 are SGHVS and FQNEAQ. The CDR3 is 15 residues long. The CDR3 DNA is TGTGCCTGCAGCTATACCTACAGGGGACGCAATGAGCAGTTCTTC. Residues: CACSYTYRGRNEQFF.

This clonotype was seen repeatedly, ten times or more. J is TRBJ2-5 and V is TRBV7-2; 7 bases are a match to TRBD1. Germline V gene data show CDR1 as SGHTA and CDR2 as FQGNSA. Trimming at V came to 4 bases and at J to 2 bases, leaving 4 bases not matched to a gene. CDR3 length: 14 residues. Here the CDR3 DNA reads TGTGCCAGCAGCTCCGGACAGGAACAAGAGACCCAGTACTTC. This gives the protein CASSSGQEQETQYF.

Note on this clonotype: With a far larger clone one base away, a read error is the likely cause. This chain joins TRBV11-1 and TRBJ2-3; possibly TRBD1 or TRBD2 for D (6 bases each). The length of the CDR3 is 15 residues. Per germline, CDR1 SGHAT and CDR2 FQDESV (reference sequence). CDR3 region: CASSPQGGRTDMQYF. Written as DNA, the CDR3 is TGTGCCAGCAGTCCCCAAGGGGGGCGCACAGATATGCAGTATTTT.

This clonotype has ten or more counts. The chain has TRBV2 and TRBJ2-5, with D perhaps matching TRBD1 or TRBD2 (6 bases each). The CDR3 has 17 residues. Deletions cut 1 base from V and 2 bases from J, with 17 bases between. Germline V gene sequence: CDR1 SNHLY, CDR2 FYNNEI. CDR3 sequence reads: CASSEGGGRGAQETQYF. The DNA of the CDR3 is TGTGCCAGCAGTGAAGGCGGTGGAAGGGGGGCTCAAGAGACCCAGTACTTC.

J is TRBJ1-5 and V is TRBV20-1, with D hard to call. The V gene lost 3 bases and the J gene lost 2 bases, with 11 bases spanning the gap. There are 14 residues in the CDR3. The V gene's germline CDR1 is DFQATT and CDR2 SNEGSKA (reference sequence). The CDR3 protein is CSASRLPGNQPQHF. In nucleotides, the CDR3 is TGCAGTGCTAGCCGCCTCCCTGGCAATCAGCCCCAGCATTTT.

A few counts support this clonotype. The chain uses TRBV6-1 and TRBJ2-7, with 7 bases identical to TRBD2. The V segment lost 4 bases and the J segment 0 bases; nucleotides outside the gene matches: 6. Germline assignment: CDR1 MNHNS and CDR2 SASEGT. The CDR3 is 15 residues long. CDR3 sequence reads: CASSVRTGGSYEQYF. In DNA, the CDR3 is TGTGCCAGCAGTGTCCGGACGGGAGGCTCCTACGAGCAGTACTTC.

This clonotype was seen ten or more times. This sequence joins TRBV7-2 and TRBJ1-1, with D perhaps TRBD1 (5 bases). The V gene lost 6 bases and the J gene lost 4 bases, with 12 bases spanning the gap. Germline loops: CDR1 SGHTA, CDR2 FQGNSA. This CDR3 comprises 13 residues. Here the CDR3 reads CASRIRGATEAFF. As DNA, the CDR3 is TGTGCCAGCAGGATACGAGGGGCCACTGAAGCTTTCTTT.

As concerns this clonotype: A far larger clone is a single base away, which makes a read error likely. This chain links TRBV7-9 with TRBJ2-1, with TRBD1 matching over 9 bases. This CDR3 spans 14 amino acids. The germline gives CDR1 SEHNR, CDR2 FQNEAQ (reference sequence). Germline trimming cut 4 bases from V and 10 bases from J; bases unmatched to any gene: 8. The CDR3 spells CASSSQGAVYEQFF. CDR3 bases: TGTGCCAGCAGCTCACAGGGGGCGGTCTACGAGCAGTTCTTC. The full variable domain, completed using reference TRBV7-9 and TRBJ2-1, is DTGVSQNPRHKITKRGQNVTFRCDPISEHNRLYWYRQTLGQGPEFLTYFQNEAQLEKSRLLSDRFSAERPKGSFSTLEIQRTEQGDSAMYLCASSSQGAVYEQFFGPGTRLTVL.